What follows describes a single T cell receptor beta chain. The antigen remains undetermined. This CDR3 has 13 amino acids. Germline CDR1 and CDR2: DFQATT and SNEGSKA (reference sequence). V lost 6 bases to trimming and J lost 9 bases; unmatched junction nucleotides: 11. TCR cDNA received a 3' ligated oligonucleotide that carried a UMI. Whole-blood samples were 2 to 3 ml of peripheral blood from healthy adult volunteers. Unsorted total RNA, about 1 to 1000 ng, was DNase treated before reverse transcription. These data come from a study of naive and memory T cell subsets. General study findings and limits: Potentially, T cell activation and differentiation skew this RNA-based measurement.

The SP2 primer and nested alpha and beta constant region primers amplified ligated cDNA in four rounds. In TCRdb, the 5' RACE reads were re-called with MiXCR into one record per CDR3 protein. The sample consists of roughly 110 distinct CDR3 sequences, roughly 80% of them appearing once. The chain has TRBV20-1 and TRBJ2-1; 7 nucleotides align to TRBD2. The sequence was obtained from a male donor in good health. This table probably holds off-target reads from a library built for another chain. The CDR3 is CSASFGRAAEQFF. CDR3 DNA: TGCAGTGCGTCGTTTGGGAGGGCCGCTGAGCAGTTCTTC.